Listed below are T cell receptor beta chains from one sample, sequenced in a study of cytomegalovirus exposure and HLA in healthy donors. TCRdb keeps only in-frame clones here, not all; method: immunoSEQ multiplex PCR. This table holds approximately 300,000 clones, approximately 90% found once. The sequencing input was PBMCs. These receptors were collected from a woman aged 18-35 years in good health and CMV-seronegative. Both conserved end residues are part of each CDR3. A D gene is named only where the DNA matches it firmly. Not every row has a clone size; where given, it reads once, few, many or a size class.

V	size	J	D	CDR3	DNA
TRBV19	.	TRBJ1-5	.	CASTAGVNQPQHF	TGTGCCAGTACCGCCGGGGTGAATCAGCCCCAGCATTTT
TRBV29-1	.	TRBJ1-1	TRBD1	CSAGQGGGTEAFF	TGCAGCGCAGGACAGGGCGGAGGCACTGAAGCTTTCTTT
TRBV5-8	.	TRBJ1-5	.	CASSGGLGVGSNQPQHF	TGTGCCAGCAGCGGGGGGTTGGGGGTTGGAAGCAATCAGCCCCAGCATTTT
TRBV7-9	.	TRBJ1-1	.	CASPEEGGRPSAF	TGTGCCAGCCCCGAAGAGGGCGGCAGGCCGTCGGCATTT
TRBV6-5	.	TRBJ1-1	.	CASKRTGPAAEAFF	TGTGCCAGCAAACGCACAGGGCCCGCCGCTGAAGCTTTCTTT
TRBV27	.	TRBJ2-1	.	CASSLSVTSWGNEQFF	TGTGCCAGCAGTTTATCGGTGACTAGTTGGGGCAATGAGCAGTTCTTC
TRBV7-9	few	TRBJ2-1	.	CASRAHDNEQFF	TGTGCCAGCAGGGCCCACGATAATGAGCAGTTCTTC
TRBV5-1	.	TRBJ1-1	.	CASSLNTVQGGTEAFF	TGCGCCAGCAGCTTGAATACGGTACAGGGTGGGACTGAAGCTTTCTTT
TRBV27	.	TRBJ1-1	.	CASSRRGSTEAFF	TGTGCCAGCAGTCGCAGGGGTTCCACTGAAGCTTTCTTT
TRBV5-5	.	TRBJ1-5	.	CASGIRERYSNQPQHF	TGTGCCAGTGGTATTAGGGAGAGGTATAGCAATCAGCCCCAGCATTTT
TRBV6-1	once	TRBJ1-2	TRBD1	CASSARDSSQLGGYTF	TGTGCCAGCAGTGCCCGGGACAGTTCTCAATTGGGTGGCTACACCTTC
TRBV5-8	.	TRBJ2-3	TRBD2	CASSLWEGADTQYF	TGTGCCAGCAGCTTGTGGGAGGGCGCAGATACGCAGTATTTT
TRBV5-1	.	TRBJ2-5	TRBD2	CASSLRLAGEETQYF	TGCGCCAGCAGCTTAAGATTAGCGGGAGAAGAGACCCAGTACTTC
TRBV19	once	TRBJ2-7	TRBD2	CASSIRREVSHSSYEQYF	TGTGCCAGTAGTATACGGCGGGAGGTCTCACACAGCTCCTACGAGCAGTACTTC
TRBV28	once	TRBJ2-7	.	CASRLQGGSYEQYF	TGTGCCAGCAGATTACAGGGCGGCTCCTACGAGCAGTACTTC
TRBV15	.	TRBJ1-1	.	CATSRDRAGTEAFF	TGTGCCACCAGCAGAGACAGGGCGGGGACTGAAGCTTTCTTT
TRBV27	.	TRBJ1-4	.	CASSRTRRGVGTNEKLFF	TGTGCCAGCAGCCGTACTCGGCGGGGAGTAGGGACTAATGAAAAACTGTTTTTT